A selection of T cell receptor beta chains follows, all from one sample in a study of T cell responses to AZD1222 COVID-19 vaccine. Sequencing was performed with immunoSEQ multiplex PCR; in TCRdb, only in-frame clones are kept and a portion is missing. This sample yields around 260,000 clones, of which more than 85% are seen a single time; 0.55% belongs to the top ten. This sample comprised peripheral blood, obtained on day 0 of AZD1222 vaccination. The receptors derive from an adult in good health. The CDR3 runs from the conserved cysteine through the conserved F or W. A D gene is named only where the DNA matches it firmly. Only part of the rows carry a size: once, few, many, or a class if the clone is expanded.

J gene: TRBJ2-3
D gene: TRBD2
clone size: -
CDR3 length: 15
V gene: TRBV5-4
CDR3 DNA: TGTGCCAGCAGATTGGGGCTAGCGGTCACAGATACGCAGTATTTT
CDR3 protein: CASRLGLAVTDTQYF

J gene: TRBJ1-5
D gene: -
clone size: -
CDR3 length: 12
V gene: TRBV7-9
CDR3 DNA: TGTGCCAGCGGGACGGAAAATCAGCCCCAGCATTTT
CDR3 protein: CASGTENQPQHF

J gene: TRBJ1-1
D gene: -
clone size: -
CDR3 length: 14
V gene: TRBV5-5
CDR3 DNA: TGTGCCAGCAGGAACCAGGGTGGGGACACTGAAGCTTTCTTT
CDR3 protein: CASRNQGGDTEAFF

J gene: TRBJ1-5
D gene: -
clone size: once
CDR3 length: 14
V gene: TRBV6-5
CDR3 DNA: TGTGCCAGCAGTCAGGGGATTAGCAATCAGCCCCAGCATTTT
CDR3 protein: CASSQGISNQPQHF

J gene: TRBJ2-5
D gene: -
clone size: -
CDR3 length: 13
V gene: TRBV18
CDR3 DNA: TGTGCCAGCTCACCGGACCTTCAAGAGACCCAGTACTTC
CDR3 protein: CASSPDLQETQYF

J gene: TRBJ2-3
D gene: -
clone size: -
CDR3 length: 15
V gene: TRBV9
CDR3 DNA: TGTGCCAGCAGCGTAGACACAGTCTCGAAAGATACGCAGTATTTT
CDR3 protein: CASSVDTVSKDTQYF

J gene: TRBJ1-1
D gene: TRBD1
clone size: -
CDR3 length: 13
V gene: TRBV2
CDR3 DNA: TGTGCCAGCAGTTCGGACAGGGGGGCTGAAGCTTTCTTT
CDR3 protein: CASSSDRGAEAFF

J gene: TRBJ2-1
D gene: TRBD1
clone size: -
CDR3 length: 14
V gene: TRBV4-1
CDR3 DNA: TGCGCCAGCAGCCCGGACAGGGGTTACAATGAGCAGTTCTTC
CDR3 protein: CASSPDRGYNEQFF

J gene: TRBJ1-6
D gene: TRBD1
clone size: -
CDR3 length: 17
V gene: TRBV27
CDR3 DNA: TGTGCCAGCAACAGATCTGGACAGGGTAGGATTCATTCACCCCTCCACTTT
CDR3 protein: CASNRSGQGRIHSPLHF

J gene: TRBJ1-2
D gene: -
clone size: -
CDR3 length: 14
V gene: TRBV5-1
CDR3 DNA: TGCGCCAGCAGCTTGAATCAGGGAGGGTATGGCTACACCTTC
CDR3 protein: CASSLNQGGYGYTF

J gene: TRBJ1-2
D gene: -
clone size: -
CDR3 length: 15
V gene: TRBV7-9
CDR3 DNA: TGTGCCAGCAGCGGGGGGACGGGACAAAACTATGGCTACACCTTC
CDR3 protein: CASSGGTGQNYGYTF

J gene: TRBJ1-1
D gene: -
clone size: -
CDR3 length: 13
V gene: TRBV24-1
CDR3 DNA: TGTGCCACCAGGGACCCTGGAGACACTGAAGCTTTCTTT
CDR3 protein: CATRDPGDTEAFF

J gene: TRBJ2-1
D gene: -
clone size: -
CDR3 length: 14
V gene: TRBV24-1
CDR3 DNA: TGTGCCACCAGTGATCCCCCGGGGACGAGAGAGCAGTTCTTC
CDR3 protein: CATSDPPGTREQFF

J gene: TRBJ2-7
D gene: -
clone size: -
CDR3 length: 13
V gene: TRBV27
CDR3 DNA: TGTGCCAGCAGTTTCCAGGGTCGCTACGAGCAGTACTTC
CDR3 protein: CASSFQGRYEQYF

J gene: TRBJ2-1
D gene: -
clone size: -
CDR3 length: 13
V gene: TRBV3-1/TRBV3-2
CDR3 DNA: TGTGCCAGCAGCCAAGATGGGAATAGCGAGGAGTTCTTC
CDR3 protein: CASSQDGNSEEFF

J gene: TRBJ1-5
D gene: -
clone size: -
CDR3 length: 15
V gene: TRBV9
CDR3 DNA: TGTGCCAGCAGCGTAGCGGGACACTCGGATCAGCCCCAGCATTTT
CDR3 protein: CASSVAGHSDQPQHF

J gene: TRBJ1-1
D gene: -
clone size: -
CDR3 length: 13
V gene: TRBV19
CDR3 DNA: TGTGCCAGTAGTATCATCCGGGAAACTGAAGCTTTCTTT
CDR3 protein: CASSIIRETEAFF

J gene: TRBJ2-7
D gene: TRBD2
clone size: -
CDR3 length: 14
V gene: TRBV18
CDR3 DNA: TGTGCCAGCTCACCACCTAGCGGGCACTACGAGCAGTACTTC
CDR3 protein: CASSPPSGHYEQYF

J gene: TRBJ1-2
D gene: -
clone size: -
CDR3 length: 15
V gene: TRBV5-1
CDR3 DNA: TGCGCCAGCAGCTTGGCAGGGGAGGCTAACTATGGCTACACCTTC
CDR3 protein: CASSLAGEANYGYTF

J gene: TRBJ1-2
D gene: -
clone size: -
CDR3 length: 14
V gene: TRBV27
CDR3 DNA: TGTGCCAGCAGTTTTTCGGGGGTTCGGTATGGCTACACCTTC
CDR3 protein: CASSFSGVRYGYTF

J gene: TRBJ1-1
D gene: TRBD1
clone size: -
CDR3 length: 15
V gene: TRBV16
CDR3 DNA: TGTGCCAGCAGCCCCCGACAGGGGATGAACACTGAAGCTTTCTTT
CDR3 protein: CASSPRQGMNTEAFF

J gene: TRBJ2-1
D gene: -
clone size: -
CDR3 length: 15
V gene: TRBV24-1
CDR3 DNA: TGTGCCACCAGTGATTTCCAGGGCAAGACGGGTGAGCAGTTCTTC
CDR3 protein: CATSDFQGKTGEQFF

J gene: TRBJ2-7
D gene: -
clone size: -
CDR3 length: 16
V gene: TRBV15
CDR3 DNA: TGTGCCACCAGCAGGGGGGGGACATACGCCTCCTACGAGCAGTACTTC
CDR3 protein: CATSRGGTYASYEQYF

J gene: TRBJ2-3
D gene: -
clone size: -
CDR3 length: 16
V gene: TRBV6-2/TRBV6-3
CDR3 DNA: TGTGCCAGCAGTTACTCTACCGGGACCCACACAGATACGCAGTATTTT
CDR3 protein: CASSYSTGTHTDTQYF

J gene: TRBJ2-3
D gene: -
clone size: -
CDR3 length: 16
V gene: TRBV15
CDR3 DNA: TGTGCCACCAGCAGAGGTCTGGGAGAGGGAACAGATACGCAGTATTTT
CDR3 protein: CATSRGLGEGTDTQYF

J gene: TRBJ1-2
D gene: -
clone size: -
CDR3 length: 12
V gene: TRBV29-1
CDR3 DNA: TGCAGCGTTGAAAATTCATACTATGGCTACACCTTC
CDR3 protein: CSVENSYYGYTF

J gene: TRBJ2-3
D gene: -
clone size: -
CDR3 length: 14
V gene: TRBV3-1/TRBV3-2
CDR3 DNA: TGTGCCAGCAGCCAAGGGCGGTTCACAGATACGCAGTATTTT
CDR3 protein: CASSQGRFTDTQYF